Below are 10 T cell receptor beta chains sequenced from a single sample in a study of T-cell memory formation after mild COVID-19. TCRdb recomputed calls from the 5' RACE reads with MiXCR, one row per CDR3 protein. The repertoire holds more than 150,000 distinct CDR3 sequences, with over 20% as singletons. The source material was PBMCs or a T cell subset sorted from them (not recorded which). The receptors derive from an adult woman who had mild COVID-19 (a few samples of this study predate the infection). Cell type and time point are not known.

The chain has TRBV24-1 and TRBJ2-7; D is uncertain. Germline V gene sequence: CDR1 KGHDR, CDR2 SFDVKD. Trimming cost V 6 bases and J 3 bases, with 8 bases left between them. There are 12 residues in the CDR3. CDR3 sequence (DNA): TGTGCCACCAGTTACGACGGCTACGAGCAGTACTTC. The encoded protein is CATSYDGYEQYF.

The chain combines TRBV5-1 with TRBJ1-5; D not certain. The germline V gene encodes CDR1 SGHRS and CDR2 YFSETQ. The CDR3 is 14 residues long. V was pared by 4 bases and J by 3 bases, with 11 bases between. The chain's CDR3 is CASSPGVSNQPQHF. In DNA form, the CDR3 reads TGCGCCAGCAGCCCTGGGGTTTCCAATCAGCCCCAGCATTTT.

This clonotype appeared many times. The genes are TRBV7-3 and TRBJ1-5; 7 bases fit TRBD1. V was pared by 2 bases and J by 0 bases, with 7 bases of the junction left unmatched. The germline CDR1 and CDR2 sequences are SGHTA and FQGTGA. This CDR3 spans 17 amino acids. In DNA, the CDR3 is TGTGCCAGCAGCTTAGGACAGGAGCCTTATAGCAATCAGCCCCAGCATTTT. Residues: CASSLGQEPYSNQPQHF.

This sequence joins TRBV6-2 or TRBV6-3 and TRBJ2-7, with a weak D call TRBD1 (6 bases). CDR1 MNHEY and CDR2 SVGEGT come from the germline V gene. Trimming shortened V by 6 bases and J by 3 bases, and 15 bases separated the two germline ends. This CDR3 has 14 residues. CDR3 protein: CASSSRGNHYEQYF. In DNA form, the CDR3 reads TGTGCCAGCAGCTCCAGGGGAAACCACTACGAGCAGTACTTC.

The V call is TRBV4-3, the J call TRBJ2-1, with 9 nucleotides matching TRBD2. Germline V gene lookup returns CDR1 LGHNA and CDR2 YSLEER. V lost 0 bases and J lost 0; bases outside the gene matches: 6. CDR3 length equals 18 residues. The CDR3 here is CASSQDAGGSRSYNEQFF. In DNA form, the CDR3 reads TGCGCCAGCAGCCAAGATGCGGGGGGGTCCCGCTCCTACAATGAGCAGTTCTTC.

The V and J genes are TRBV15 and TRBJ2-7; no firm D call. The V and J ends lost 5 bases and 4 bases respectively, with 9 bases between them. This CDR3 has 12 residues. Germline V gene lookup returns CDR1 LNHNV and CDR2 YYDKDF (reference sequence). The CDR3 loop reads CATSGIGYEQYF. CDR3 DNA sequence: TGTGCCACCAGCGGAATAGGGTACGAGCAGTACTTC.

This clonotype has more than one count but fewer than ten. The chain is built from TRBV12-3 or TRBV12-4 and TRBJ1-5; D might be TRBD1 (5 bases). The CDR3 consists of 16 residues. Trimming took 6 bases from V and 0 from J, leaving 15 bases between them. The CDR3 protein is CASSPSGGHSNQPQHF. The CDR3, as DNA: TGTGCCAGCAGCCCCTCTGGAGGACATAGCAATCAGCCCCAGCATTTT.

This clonotype was counted ten times or more. This chain links TRBV6-5 with TRBJ2-7; a weak D match, TRBD2 (6 bases). The CDR3 extends over 15 amino acids. Trimming took off 6 bases at V and 0 bases at J, with 15 bases between the two ends. From germline, CDR1 is MNHEY and CDR2 SVGAGI. This CDR3 reads CASSQAAGSSYEQYF. CDR3 nucleotides: TGTGCCAGCAGCCAAGCGGCGGGGAGCTCCTACGAGCAGTACTTC.

This clonotype has only a few counts. Here the CDR3 DNA reads TGCAGTGCTCCTATGCTTGACTCCGGGACTAGACAATCTAATGAGCAGTTCTTC. It codes for CSAPMLDSGTRQSNEQFF. V and J are TRBV20-1 and TRBJ2-1; TRBD2 aligns across 8 bases. CDR3 length: 18 residues. The trim removed 5 bases at V and 7 bases at J, leaving 22 bases unmatched. Looked up from germline, CDR1 is DFQATT and CDR2 is SNEGSKA (reference sequence).

The sample holds a few counts of this clonotype. The V gene is TRBV20-1, the J gene TRBJ1-1; no reliable D call. V was shortened by 6 bases and J by 1 base, with 21 bases between the two germline ends. There are 16 residues in the CDR3. The germline CDR1 and CDR2 sequences are DFQATT and SNEGSKA (reference sequence). Here the CDR3 reads CSALNMGHSENTEAFF. CDR3 coding DNA: TGCAGTGCCCTGAATATGGGCCACTCCGAGAACACTGAAGCTTTCTTT.